The 14 T cell receptor beta chains below come from one sample, sequenced in a study of blood T cell repertoires in COVID-19. Method: immunoSEQ multiplex PCR; TCRdb's copy keeps in-frame clones and lacks some. The repertoire holds around 250,000 clones, approximately 86% seen once, with about 1.5% in the top ten. The sample comprised PBMCs or T cells enriched from blood (not recorded which). These receptors were collected from a woman aged 45-59 years who had recovered from COVID-19.

V gene TRBV27 combines with J gene TRBJ1-2, with D possibly matching TRBD1 (5 bases). This CDR3 region has 13 residues. Trimming removed 6 bases from V and 5 bases from J, with 13 bases in between. Germline V gene data show CDR1 as MNHEY and CDR2 as SMNVEV (reference sequence). CDR3 residues: CASSPRAGYGYTF. The CDR3 coding sequence is TGTGCCAGCAGCCCTAGGGCAGGGTATGGCTACACCTTC.

The chain carries TRBV9 and TRBJ2-5; 8 positions agree with TRBD2. The CDR3 has 16 amino acids. Germline V lookup: CDR1 SGDLS, CDR2 YYNGEE. Trimming took 0 bases from V and 3 from J; bases not matched to a gene: 7. The CDR3 nucleotides read TGTGCCAGCAGCGTAGAAGGTAGCGGGGTAGAAGAGACCCAGTACTTC. This codes for CASSVEGSGVEETQYF.

The sample holds one count of this clone. The rearrangement uses TRBV5-1 and TRBJ2-3, with 10 bases matching TRBD2. V shed 4 bases, J shed 2 bases, and the junction held 13 bases outside the gene matches. The CDR3 length is 18 residues. CDR1 is SGHRS and CDR2 is YFSETQ in the germline V gene. CDR3 sequence (DNA): TGCGCCAGCAGCGGCGGGGCTAGCGGGAGCAAGGACACAGATACGCAGTATTTT. Protein: CASSGGASGSKDTDTQYF.

CDR3: CASSQDSGSEQYF. The CDR3 DNA reads as TGTGCCAGCAGCCAAGATTCAGGGTCCGAGCAGTACTTC. V is TRBV3-1 (or the pseudogene TRBV3-2) and J is TRBJ2-7; maybe TRBD1 (5 bases). V lost 0 bases and J lost 6, with 9 bases in between. CDR1 and CDR2 (germline): LGHDT, YNNKEL (reference sequence). The CDR3 is made up of 13 amino acids.

The chain couples TRBV18 to TRBJ2-7; 7 bases map to TRBD2. Per the germline V gene, CDR1 is KGHSH and CDR2 is LQKENI. The CDR3 is 14 amino acids. J gave up 5 bases and V 2 bases, and 6 bases lay outside the gene matches. CDR3 bases: TGTGCCAGCTCACCATCGGGACTACAGGACGAGCAGTACTTC. It codes for CASSPSGLQDEQYF.

The rearrangement uses TRBV5-1 and TRBJ1-2; TRBD1 matches at 7 bases. V lost 4 bases, J lost 3 bases, and 9 bases stayed unmatched. CDR3 length equals 15 residues. The germline CDR1 and CDR2 sequences are SGHRS and YFSETQ. This CDR3 is CASSQGVAADYGYTF. For the CDR3, the DNA is TGCGCCAGCAGCCAGGGGGTTGCCGCCGACTATGGCTACACCTTC. Full variable domain (missing parts from reference TRBV5-1 and TRBJ1-2): KAGVTQTPRYLIKTRGQQVTLSCSPISGHRSVSWYQQTPGQGLQFLFEYFSETQRNKGNFPGRFSGRQFSNSRSEMNVSTLELGDSALYLCASSQGVAADYGYTFGSGTRLTVV.

This clone was recorded once. This chain joins TRBV12-3 or TRBV12-4 and TRBJ1-2; no reliable D call. V lost 6 bases and J lost 4, with 12 bases in between. The CDR3 extends over 13 amino acids. Here the CDR3 DNA reads TGTGCCAGCAGCAGTGGTTTATCCTATGGCTACACCTTC. Residues: CASSSGLSYGYTF.

On this clone itself: Other DNA sequences from this sample encode an identical CDR3 as well. This chain links TRBV5-1 with TRBJ1-1; no clear D gene. The germline V and J ends were trimmed by 0 bases and 1 base, with 7 bases remaining between them. The CDR3 extends over 14 amino acids. Germline V gives CDR1 SGHRS, CDR2 YFSETQ. In nucleotides, the CDR3 is TGCGCCAGCAGCTTGGGGCACCAGAACACTGAAGCTTTCTTT. Protein: CASSLGHQNTEAFF. The full variable domain, completed using reference TRBV5-1 and TRBJ1-1, is KAGVTQTPRYLIKTRGQQVTLSCSPISGHRSVSWYQQTPGQGLQFLFEYFSETQRNKGNFPGRFSGRQFSNSRSEMNVSTLELGDSALYLCASSLGHQNTEAFFGQGTRLTVV.

This chain joins TRBV7-9 and TRBJ1-2; 8 nucleotides match TRBD1. The V and J ends lost 0 bases and 4 bases, in that order; junction bases with no gene match: 4. Germline-derived CDR1 and CDR2 are SEHNR and FQNEAQ (reference sequence). The CDR3 consists of 15 residues. The CDR3 sequence is CASSLAPGGVYGYTF. For the CDR3, the DNA is TGTGCCAGCAGCTTAGCTCCAGGGGGCGTCTATGGCTACACCTTC.

This clone was seen only a few times. The genes are TRBV30 and TRBJ1-4, with TRBD1 matching 7 bases. This CDR3 region has 15 residues. In germline, CDR1 is GTSNPN, CDR2 SVGIG (reference sequence). V was clipped by 4 bases and J by 1 base; unmatched bases: 6. In DNA, the CDR3 is TGTGCCTGGACCAAAACAGGGGTAACTAATGAAAAACTGTTTTTT. Translation: CAWTKTGVTNEKLFF.

The gene calls are TRBV12-3 or TRBV12-4 and TRBJ1-1; D gene unclear. Trimming left V 8 bases short and J 4 bases short, with 14 bases between. The CDR3 loop spans 13 amino acids. CDR3 loop: CASLPGVATEAFF. CDR3 DNA sequence: TGTGCCAGCCTCCCCGGGGTTGCCACTGAAGCTTTCTTT.

The chain combines TRBV2 with TRBJ1-4, with a possible D match to TRBD1 (5 bases). V was pared by 8 bases and J by 9 bases, with 19 bases between. Germline loops: CDR1 SNHLY, CDR2 FYNNEI. This CDR3 spans 14 amino acids. The CDR3 region is CASEDGGADQKLFF. For the CDR3, the DNA is TGTGCCAGCGAGGACGGCGGGGCCGATCAAAAACTGTTTTTT. Looking up the rest from reference TRBV2 and TRBJ1-4 gives the full variable domain: EPEVTQTPSHQVTQMGQEVILRCVPISNHLYFYWYRQILGQKVEFLVSFYNNEISEKSEIFDDQFSVERPDGSNFTLKIRSTKLEDSAMYFCASEDGGADQKLFFGSGTQLSVL.

The J gene is TRBJ1-2, the V gene TRBV20-1; no firm D call. Trimming shortened V by 3 bases and J by 7 bases, and 24 bases separated the two germline ends. Looked up from germline, CDR1 is DFQATT and CDR2 is SNEGSKA (reference sequence). This CDR3 is built from 16 residues. The CDR3 DNA follows: TGCAGTGCTAGTATCGTTGGTTTGGGCCGAAAACGTGGCTACACCTTC. It encodes CSASIVGLGRKRGYTF.

This clone came up a few times. The chain recombines TRBV7-3 with TRBJ2-1; 8 positions agree with TRBD2. The length of the CDR3 is 15 residues. CDR1 is SGHTA and CDR2 is FQGTGA in the germline V gene. V was pared by 3 bases and J by 6 bases, with 7 bases of the junction left unmatched. CDR3: CASSLAGTSVNEQFF. CDR3 nucleotide sequence: TGTGCCAGCAGCTTGGCCGGGACTAGTGTCAATGAGCAGTTCTTC.